These 3 T cell receptor beta chains were all obtained from the same sample, sequenced in a study of T-cell memory formation after mild COVID-19. In TCRdb, the 5' RACE reads were re-called with MiXCR into one record per CDR3 protein. The sample yields roughly 510,000 distinct CDR3 sequences, roughly a sixth seen once. The sequencing sample was made of PBMCs or a T cell subset sorted from them (not recorded which). These receptors were collected from an adult woman who had mild COVID-19 (a few samples of this study predate the infection). Cell type and time point are not known.

This chain uses TRBV29-1 with TRBJ1-4; 9 positions agree with TRBD1. V lost 6 bases to trimming and J lost 6 bases; unmatched junction nucleotides: 8. The CDR3 sequence is 14 residues long. Germline V lookup: CDR1 SQVTM, CDR2 ANQGSEA. The CDR3 DNA reads TGCAGCGTGGCACCGGGACAGGGTGATGAAAAACTGTTTTTT. It translates to CSVAPGQGDEKLFF.

The chain carries TRBV12-3 or TRBV12-4 and TRBJ1-1; D not certain. The V end was cut by 0 bases, the J end by 11 bases, with 4 bases between. This CDR3 has 10 residues. The chain's CDR3 is CASSLAGAFF. The CDR3 DNA is TGTGCCAGCAGTTTAGCGGGCGCTTTCTTT.

In this sample, this clonotype turned up a few times. The rearrangement links TRBV7-2 to TRBJ2-3; D may be TRBD2 (5 bases). CDR3 length: 14 amino acids. Looked up from germline, CDR1 is SGHTA and CDR2 is FQGNSA. Between the trimmed V and J ends, which lost 5 bases and 2 bases, there was a span of 11 bases. The CDR3 DNA reads as TGTGCCAGCAGCCCCGGACTCCACACAGATACGCAGTATTTT. Amino acids: CASSPGLHTDTQYF. The full variable domain, completed using reference TRBV7-2 and TRBJ2-3, is GAGVSQSPSNKVTEKGKDVELRCDPISGHTALYWYRQSLGQGLEFLIYFQGNSAPDKSGLPSDRFSAERTGGSVSTLTIQRTQQEDSAVYLCASSPGLHTDTQYFGPGTRLTVL.